The 16 T cell receptor beta chains reported below all come from one sample, sequenced in a study of CD8 T cells in Susac syndrome. Random hexamers served to reverse transcribe about 0.5 to 1 ug RNA. TCRdb passed the immunoSEQ multiplex PCR reads through MiXCR, listing each CDR3 protein once. The sample carries 150,000 to 200,000 distinct CDR3 sequences, nearly 97% recorded once. The sample taken for sequencing was CD4+ T cells from PBMCs. These receptors were obtained from a human donor with multiple sclerosis.

V gene TRBV9 combines with J gene TRBJ2-1; D may correspond to TRBD1 or TRBD2 (5 bases each). Germline CDR1 SGDLS, CDR2 YYNGEE. The CDR3 runs to 14 residues. Deletions cut 0 bases from V and 7 bases from J, with 11 bases between. The CDR3: CASSVGGETNEQFF. CDR3 in DNA: TGTGCCAGCAGCGTAGGAGGGGAGACGAATGAGCAGTTCTTC. Based on the CDR3 plus reference TRBV9 and TRBJ2-1, the full variable domain is DSGVTQTPKHLITATGQRVTLRCSPRSGDLSVYWYQQSLDQGLQFLIQYYNGEERAKGNILERFSAQQFPDLHSELNLSSLELGDSALYFCASSVGGETNEQFFGPGTRLTVL.

This chain connects TRBV12-3 or TRBV12-4 to TRBJ1-2; D is perhaps TRBD1 (5 bases). This CDR3 has 12 amino acids. V shed 5 bases and J shed 5 bases, with 9 bases lying between them. The CDR3 DNA reads TGTGCCAGCAGTCTGGGGGTATATGGCTACACCTTC. Translation: CASSLGVYGYTF.

The chain links TRBV30 to TRBJ2-2, with a weak D call TRBD1 (5 bases). The germline V gene has CDR1 GTSNPN and CDR2 SVGIG (reference sequence). This CDR3 is 13 amino acids long. Trimming left V 4 bases short and J 5 bases short, with 11 bases between. The CDR3 DNA is TGTGCCTGGACGGCACCAGGGACCGGGGAGCTGTTTTTT. This gives the protein CAWTAPGTGELFF.

This sequence joins TRBV29-1 and TRBJ1-5, with 10 bases that match TRBD1. The germline V gene encodes CDR1 SQVTM and CDR2 ANQGSEA. V was pared by 3 bases and J by 0 bases, with 14 bases of the junction left unmatched. The CDR3 is made up of 19 amino acids. In nucleotides, the CDR3 is TGCAGCGTTGACCCTACGACAGGGGGCGCGGTATATAGCAATCAGCCCCAGCATTTT. It encodes CSVDPTTGGAVYSNQPQHF.

Concerning this clonotype itself: One end of the junction fails to match germline, which may point to a read error. The gene calls are TRBV29-1 and TRBJ2-7; 7 nucleotides match TRBD1. The CDR3 loop spans 13 amino acids. Germline V lookup: CDR1 SQVTM, CDR2 ANQGSEA. Written as DNA, the CDR3 is TGCAGCGTCGAAGGGGGCGGCGGGCACGAGCAGTACTTC. It translates to CSVEGGGGHEQYF.

The chain links TRBV4-3 to TRBJ2-7, with 7 bases fitting TRBD2. The CDR3 sequence is 15 residues long. Germline values: CDR1 LGHNA, CDR2 YSLEER. Trimming took 4 bases from V and 1 from J; bases not matched to a gene: 7. In DNA, the CDR3 is TGCGCCAGCAGCCCCGGGACTACTCGTTCCTACGAGCAGTACTTC. Protein product: CASSPGTTRSYEQYF.

J is TRBJ2-4 and V is TRBV18; TRBD1 might be the D (6 bases). The germline gives CDR1 KGHSH, CDR2 LQKENI. The length of the CDR3 is 16 residues. V was shortened by 5 bases and J by 0 bases, with 14 bases between the two germline ends. This CDR3 is CASSVNRVIAKNIQYF. The CDR3 DNA follows: TGTGCCAGCTCAGTCAACAGGGTGATAGCCAAAAACATTCAGTACTTC.

The CDR3 loop reads CASSSKLRTSGTFYNEQFF. The CDR3 DNA reads as TGTGCCAGCAGCTCGAAACTTAGGACTAGCGGGACCTTTTACAATGAGCAGTTCTTC. The chain couples TRBV5-4 to TRBJ2-1; 12 bases fit TRBD2. The germline V gene encodes CDR1 SGHNT and CDR2 YYREEE (reference sequence). The CDR3 loop spans 19 amino acids. With 3 bases clipped from V and 4 bases from J, the junction kept 14 bases outside the gene matches. The full variable domain, completed using reference TRBV5-4 and TRBJ2-1, is ETGVTQSPTHLIKTRGQQVTLRCSSQSGHNTVSWYQQALGQGPQFIFQYYREEENGRGNFPPRFSGLQFPNYSSELNVNALELDDSALYLCASSSKLRTSGTFYNEQFFGPGTRLTVL.

The V and J genes are TRBV15 and TRBJ1-5; TRBD1 matches at 9 bases. The germline V gene has CDR1 LNHNV and CDR2 YYDKDF (reference sequence). V trimming: 5 bases; J trimming: 6 bases; junction bases outside the gene matches: 5. CDR3 length: 14 residues. The DNA for the CDR3 is TGTGCCACCAGCTACAGGGGGCAGGGTCAGCCCCAGCATTTT. This translates into CATSYRGQGQPQHF.

The chain links TRBV20-1 to TRBJ1-1, with no clear D. Trimming removed 6 bases from V and 1 base from J, with 12 bases in between. CDR1 and CDR2 (germline): DFQATT, SNEGSKA (reference sequence). The CDR3 loop spans 13 amino acids. The CDR3 here is CSAGKGWNTEAFF. The CDR3 coding sequence is TGCAGTGCGGGGAAGGGCTGGAACACTGAAGCTTTCTTT.

J is TRBJ1-5 and V is TRBV7-2; D not certain. Germline V gene data show CDR1 as SGHTA and CDR2 as FQGNSA. This CDR3 contains 12 residues. V was pared by 1 base and J by 6 bases, with 4 bases between. CDR3 in amino acids: CASSLGAQPQHF. CDR3 nucleotide sequence: TGTGCCAGCAGCTTAGGGGCTCAGCCCCAGCATTTT.

The chain links TRBV20-1 to TRBJ2-3, with D perhaps TRBD1 (6 bases). Germline V CDR1 and CDR2: DFQATT, SNEGSKA (reference sequence). This CDR3 has 15 residues. V lost 1 base, J lost 1 base, and 12 bases lay in between. Here the CDR3 DNA reads TGCAGTGCTAGAGTAGGGGGAACAGGCACAGATACGCAGTATTTT. Translated, it gives CSARVGGTGTDTQYF.

This chain joins TRBV24-1 and TRBJ2-3; a possible D gene is TRBD2 (7 bases). Germline CDR1 KGHDR, CDR2 SFDVKD. This CDR3 is 14 amino acids long. V was pared by 5 bases and J by 5 bases, with 13 bases between. CDR3 DNA sequence: TGTGCCACCAGTGTCGGGGGGCAGGGAGATACGCAGTATTTT. Its translation is CATSVGGQGDTQYF.

The chain recombines TRBV5-1 with TRBJ2-1, with D possibly matching TRBD2 (6 bases). Trimming took off 4 bases at V and 1 base at J, with 12 bases between the two ends. Germline CDR1 reads SGHRS; CDR2 reads YFSETQ. This CDR3 contains 15 residues. CDR3 sequence: CASSTDYASYNEQFF. The CDR3 DNA reads as TGCGCCAGCAGCACGGACTACGCATCCTACAATGAGCAGTTCTTC.

This clonotype has just one count. The genes are TRBV9 and TRBJ1-1; D uncertain. With 3 bases removed from V and 1 base from J, the gap between germline ends came to 13 bases. Germline lookup yields CDR1 SGDLS and CDR2 YYNGEE. The CDR3 contains 15 residues. The CDR3 DNA reads TGTGCCAGCAGCGGAAAACAGAGTGGGAACACTGAAGCTTTCTTT. Translated, it gives CASSGKQSGNTEAFF.

J is TRBJ2-5 and V is TRBV4-3; 8 nucleotides match TRBD2. This CDR3 region has 19 residues. Germline V gene data show CDR1 as LGHNA and CDR2 as YSLEER. Trimming took 0 bases from V and 4 from J; bases not matched to a gene: 16. The CDR3 nucleotides read TGCGCCAGCAGCCAAGATCGCCCTACCGGGGGGGCCGGTACAGAGACCCAGTACTTC. It is translated as CASSQDRPTGGAGTETQYF.